The source of this T cell receptor beta chain is a study of T cell changes during pregnancy in multiple sclerosis. TCRdb's table, derived via immunoSEQ multiplex PCR, lists solely in-frame clones and lacks some. The sample includes around 86,000 clones, over 80% of them seen just once. The TCR comes from a female donor with multiple sclerosis, enrolled in a pregnancy study. Here the sequenced sample was peripheral blood, taken in the first trimester of pregnancy.

The CDR3 loop is CASTVENTEAFF. CDR3 coding DNA: TGTGCCAGCACGGTAGAGAACACTGAAGCTTTCTTT. The V gene is TRBV2, the J gene TRBJ1-1; D is ambiguous. V lost 7 bases and J 1 base, leaving 7 bases between the germline ends. Germline values: CDR1 SNHLY, CDR2 FYNNEI. The CDR3 contains 12 residues.